This TCR beta chain was found in a study of blood T cell repertoires in COVID-19 (TCRdb year 2020). With regard to the full study: Samples covering the acute and convalescent phases of COVID-19 were provided by collaborators in the United States, Italy and Spain. The dataset comprised deeply sampled blood TCRbeta repertoires from subjects exposed to, actively infected with, or recovered from COVID-19. A freely available public database, intended as a resource for researchers studying the immune response to SARS-CoV-2, is where the repertoires were released. Samples came from the ongoing ImmuneRACE study (first 160 participants) plus 1,254 subjects from 6 global collaborators. Where available, HLA class I and class II types were obtained from metadata supplied by the sample provider rather than from assay-based typing. The material from the prospective study consisted of cDNA or gDNA derived from T cells, B-cell-depleted T cells, or PBMCs. Sample metadata almost always included a de-identified subject ID, COVID-19 status, age in years and sex.

The CDR3 covers 14 residues, taking in both the cysteine and the phenylalanine. Just CDR3 DNA is preserved here, 42 bases in frame from base 1. CDR1 and CDR2 are drawn from the germline V gene: SGHVS, FNYEAQ. V is cut by 5 bases and J by 1 base, and the space between the germline ends is 11 bases. Comments on this clone: This clone's antigen is unknown. The input lacks base qualities; no much larger clone sits a single base away.

TCRbeta CDR3 regions were amplified from genomic DNA using the immunoSEQ Assay, a bias-controlled multiplex PCR. As for the authors' bioinformatics: Nucleated cell counts per sample were estimated from amplification of reference gene primers within the assay. To quantify the absolute abundance of each unique TCRbeta CDR3 rearrangement, sequence reads were collapsed and filtered. For each sample, productive Simpson clonality was calculated by taking the square root of Simpson's diversity index across productive rearrangements. TCRdb carries this immuneACCESS record with in-frame sequences only. Its versions omit some clonotypes, under half of them owing to an unresolved V gene in the studies checked, with the rest unexplained. From that table come the V and J calls and clone size; the DNA was used to work out D and trimming. Recorded for this sample are some 100,000 clones; approximately 89% of them occurred a single time. In total, the top ten clones hold over 9% of the sample.

Here is what the overall study found, with its caveats: How much clinical and demographic metadata was included differed by source and by participant, and the metadata was provided uncurated.

The collaborating institutions used their own protocols to collect whole blood in K2EDTA tubes. For TCRbeta analysis, collaborators shipped samples as frozen whole blood, isolated PBMCs, or DNA extracted from either of those sample types. Sequences were obtained from peripheral blood. This receptor was obtained from a man aged 50-60 years with acute or convalescent COVID-19. Recombination linked TRBV7-6 to TRBJ1-1; the D gene is perhaps TRBD1, from 5 matching bases. The DNA sequence follows: TGTGCCAGCAGCCCCTGGGGCCCGAACACTGAAGCTTTCTTT. The encoded protein is CASSPWGPNTEAFF.